This TCR beta chain was found in a study of blood T cells in healthy people across ages. The study's findings and limits: While age rose, TCR beta diversity per million T cells dropped in a roughly linear way.

There are 14 residues in the CDR3. Germline CDR1 reads MNHNS; CDR2 reads SASEGT. A sample-barcoded 5' primer and a J-beta primer mix were used in a second PCR of about 7 to 12 cycles. From the 5' RACE reads, TCRdb called clonotypes with MiXCR, one entry per CDR3 protein. Among 850,000 to 1,100,000 distinct CDR3 sequences listed, approximately 38% were seen once. The extraction recovered at least 5.5 micrograms of total RNA per sample. In the case of this clonotype: Its antigen is currently unknown. The junction departs from the called germline gene at one end, perhaps through a read error.

Sequences were obtained from blood. The V and J genes are TRBV6-1 and TRBJ2-1; 10 bases match TRBD1. The TCR comes from a young man in good health. This chain's CDR3 is CVSSGRDRGNEQFF. The CDR3 DNA reads TGTGTCAGCAGTGGCCGGGACAGGGGAAATGAGCAGTTCTTC.